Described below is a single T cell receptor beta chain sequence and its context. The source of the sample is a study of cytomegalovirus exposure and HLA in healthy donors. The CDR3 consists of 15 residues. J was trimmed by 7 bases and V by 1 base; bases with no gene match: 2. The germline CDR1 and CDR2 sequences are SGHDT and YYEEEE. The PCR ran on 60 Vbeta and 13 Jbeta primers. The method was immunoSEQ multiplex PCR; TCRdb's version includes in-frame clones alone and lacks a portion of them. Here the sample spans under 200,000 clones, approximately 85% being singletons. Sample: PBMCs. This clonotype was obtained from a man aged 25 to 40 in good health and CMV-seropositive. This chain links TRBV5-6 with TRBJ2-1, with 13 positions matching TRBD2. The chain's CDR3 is CASSLLTSGRNEQFF. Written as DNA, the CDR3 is TGTGCCAGCAGCTTGTTGACTAGCGGGAGGAATGAGCAGTTCTTC.